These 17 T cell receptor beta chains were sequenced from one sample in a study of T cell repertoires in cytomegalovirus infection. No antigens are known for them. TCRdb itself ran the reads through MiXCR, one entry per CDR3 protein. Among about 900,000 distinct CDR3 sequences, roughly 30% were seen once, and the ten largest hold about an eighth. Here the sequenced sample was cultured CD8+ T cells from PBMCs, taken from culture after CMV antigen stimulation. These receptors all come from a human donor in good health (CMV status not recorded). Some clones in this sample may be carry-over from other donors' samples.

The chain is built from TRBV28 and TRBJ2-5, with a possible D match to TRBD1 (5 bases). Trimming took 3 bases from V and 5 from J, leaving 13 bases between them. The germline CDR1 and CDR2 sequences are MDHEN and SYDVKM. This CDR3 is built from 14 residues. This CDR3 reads CASSFQGSFETQYF. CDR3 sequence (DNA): TGTGCCAGCAGTTTCCAGGGAAGTTTCGAGACCCAGTACTTC.

The CDR3 sequence is CAISPGQPFYEQYV. In DNA, the CDR3 is TGTGCCATCAGCCCGGGACAACCCTTCTACGAGCAGTACGTC. The V gene is TRBV10-3, the J gene TRBJ2-7; D is perhaps TRBD1 (6 bases). This CDR3 has 14 residues. Looked up from germline, CDR1 is ENHRY and CDR2 is SYGVKD. Between the trimmed V and J ends, which lost 6 bases and 3 bases, there was a span of 15 bases.

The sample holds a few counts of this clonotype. Here the CDR3 DNA reads TGTGCCAGCAGCTTATTGGATCGCGAGCAGTACTTC. Its protein is CASSLLDREQYF. The chain combines TRBV7-9 with TRBJ2-7; no clear D. CDR1 is SEHNR and CDR2 is FQNEAQ in the germline V gene (reference sequence). Trimming took off 2 bases at V and 6 bases at J, with 8 bases between the two ends. The CDR3 spans 12 residues.

The DNA for the CDR3 is TGTGCCAGCAGCTTATTTCAGGGGAGCTCTGGAAACACCATATATTTT. It yields the protein CASSLFQGSSGNTIYF. V is TRBV7-9 and J is TRBJ1-3; tentative D call: TRBD1 (6 bases). The CDR3 sequence is 16 residues long. Trimming cost V 2 bases and J 0 bases, with 11 bases left between them. Germline V gives CDR1 SEHNR, CDR2 FQNEAQ (reference sequence).

The CDR3 region has the DNA TGTGCCAGCGGGGGGGCTGATGGCTACACCTTC. This translates into CASGGADGYTF. The rearrangement uses TRBV5-4 and TRBJ1-2; D is perhaps TRBD1 (6 bases). The ends were cut back, 7 bases at V and 6 bases at J, with 10 bases in the middle. This CDR3 comprises 11 residues. Germline-derived CDR1 and CDR2 are SGHNT and YYREEE (reference sequence). Full variable domain (rest looked up from reference TRBV5-4 and TRBJ1-2): ETGVTQSPTHLIKTRGQQVTLRCSSQSGHNTVSWYQQALGQGPQFIFQYYREEENGRGNFPPRFSGLQFPNYSSELNVNALELDDSALYLCASGGADGYTFGSGTRLTVV.

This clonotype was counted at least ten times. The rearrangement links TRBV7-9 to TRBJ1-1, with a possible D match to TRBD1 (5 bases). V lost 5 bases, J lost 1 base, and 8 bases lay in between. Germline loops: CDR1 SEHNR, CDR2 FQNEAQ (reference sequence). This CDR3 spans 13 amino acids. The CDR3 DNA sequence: TGTGCCAGCAGCCCTAGGGGGAACACTGAAGCTTTCTTT. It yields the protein CASSPRGNTEAFF.

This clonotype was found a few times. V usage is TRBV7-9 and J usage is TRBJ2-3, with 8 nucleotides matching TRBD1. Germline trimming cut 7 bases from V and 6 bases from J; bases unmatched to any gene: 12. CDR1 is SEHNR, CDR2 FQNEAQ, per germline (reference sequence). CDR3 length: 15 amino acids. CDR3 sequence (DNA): TGTGCCAGCACCCACCCCGGGACAGGCGGCGATACGCAGTATTTT. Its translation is CASTHPGTGGDTQYF.

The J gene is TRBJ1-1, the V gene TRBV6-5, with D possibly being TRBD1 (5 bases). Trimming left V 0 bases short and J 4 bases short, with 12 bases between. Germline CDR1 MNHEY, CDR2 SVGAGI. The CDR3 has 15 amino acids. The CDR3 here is CASSYSQGGSTEAFF. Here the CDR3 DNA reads TGTGCCAGCAGTTACTCCCAGGGAGGGTCCACTGAAGCTTTCTTT.

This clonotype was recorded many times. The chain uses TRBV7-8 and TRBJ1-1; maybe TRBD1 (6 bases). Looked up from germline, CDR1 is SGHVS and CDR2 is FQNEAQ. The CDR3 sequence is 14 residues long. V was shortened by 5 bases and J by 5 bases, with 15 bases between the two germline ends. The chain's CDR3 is CASSPRPRGTEAFF. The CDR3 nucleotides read TGTGCCAGCAGCCCCAGGCCAAGGGGGACTGAAGCTTTCTTT.

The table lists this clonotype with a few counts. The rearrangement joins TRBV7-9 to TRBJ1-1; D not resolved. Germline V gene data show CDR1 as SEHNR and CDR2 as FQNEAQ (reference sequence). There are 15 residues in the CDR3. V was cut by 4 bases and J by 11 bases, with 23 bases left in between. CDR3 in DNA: TGTGCCAGCAGCTCTTCCCTAGTTTCGACCTTTGGGGCTTTCTTT. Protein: CASSSSLVSTFGAFF.

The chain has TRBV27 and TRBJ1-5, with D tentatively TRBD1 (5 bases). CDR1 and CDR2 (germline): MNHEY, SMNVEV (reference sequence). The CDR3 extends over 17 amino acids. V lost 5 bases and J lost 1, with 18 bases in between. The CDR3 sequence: CASSHWGISGSNQPQHF. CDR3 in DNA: TGTGCCAGCAGTCACTGGGGGATATCGGGAAGCAATCAGCCCCAGCATTTT.

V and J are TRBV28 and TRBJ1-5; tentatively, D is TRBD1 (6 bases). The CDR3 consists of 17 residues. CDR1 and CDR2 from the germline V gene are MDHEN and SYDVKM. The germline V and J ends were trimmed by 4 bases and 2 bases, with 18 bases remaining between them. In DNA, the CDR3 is TGTGCCAGCAGTTCACGGGGGTGGGGGGCGGGCAATCAGCCCCAGCATTTT. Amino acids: CASSSRGWGAGNQPQHF.

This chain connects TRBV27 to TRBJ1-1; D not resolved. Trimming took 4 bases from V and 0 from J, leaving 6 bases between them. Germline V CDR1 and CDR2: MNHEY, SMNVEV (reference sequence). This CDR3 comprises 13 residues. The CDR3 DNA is TGTGCCAGCAGTTACATCATGAACACTGAAGCTTTCTTT. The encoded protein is CASSYIMNTEAFF.

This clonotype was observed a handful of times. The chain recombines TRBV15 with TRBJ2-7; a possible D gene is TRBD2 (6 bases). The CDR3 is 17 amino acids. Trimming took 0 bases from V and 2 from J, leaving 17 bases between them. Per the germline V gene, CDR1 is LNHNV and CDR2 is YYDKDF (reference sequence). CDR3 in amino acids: CATSRDGVGGNTYEQYV. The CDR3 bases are TGTGCCACCAGCAGAGATGGAGTCGGGGGAAATACCTACGAGCAGTACGTC.

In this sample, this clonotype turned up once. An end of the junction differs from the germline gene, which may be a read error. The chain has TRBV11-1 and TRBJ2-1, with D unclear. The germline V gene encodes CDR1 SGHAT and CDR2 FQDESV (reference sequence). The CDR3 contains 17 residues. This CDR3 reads CASSLPPTTYSYNEQFF. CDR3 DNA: TGTGCCAGCAGCTTACCCCCAACTACCTACTCCTACAATGAACAGTTCTTC.

DNA of the CDR3: TGTGCCAGCAGCGCTGCCAGGAAAGAGACCCAGTACTTC. Protein sequence: CASSAARKETQYF. The rearrangement uses TRBV11-2 and TRBJ2-5, with unresolved D. Trimming took off 5 bases at V and 3 bases at J, with 10 bases between the two ends. Germline CDR1 reads SGHAT; CDR2 reads FQNNGV. The CDR3 sequence is 13 residues long. The complete variable domain, with remaining parts taken from reference TRBV11-2 and TRBJ2-5, reads EAGVAQSPRYKIIEKRQSVAFWCNPISGHATLYWYQQILGQGPKLLIQFQNNGVVDDSQLPKDRFSAERLKGVDSTLKIQPAKLEDSAVYLCASSAARKETQYFGPGTRLLVL.

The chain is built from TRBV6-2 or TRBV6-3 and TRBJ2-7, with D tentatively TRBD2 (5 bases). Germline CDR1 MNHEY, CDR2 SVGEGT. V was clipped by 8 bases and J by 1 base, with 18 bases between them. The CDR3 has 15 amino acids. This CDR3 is CASYMNPGSSYEQYF. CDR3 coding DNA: TGTGCCAGCTATATGAACCCGGGGAGTTCCTACGAGCAGTACTTC.